This T cell receptor beta chain was documented in a study of metastatic and nonmetastatic thyroid tumors. At the level of the study: Samples came from malignant and benign thyroid patients, and repertoires were compared across blood and tumor or nodule tissue.

Prior to thyroid surgery, none of the patients had received any treatment. The CDR3 is made up of 14 amino acids. The V and J ends lost 0 bases and 6 bases respectively, with 12 bases between them. Germline V CDR1 and CDR2: SGDLS, YYNGEE. By share of the sample, this clone is medium-sized. Its antigen is currently unknown. Original processing methods: Across clinicopathological groups, CDR3 differences served as the basis for building a distant-metastasis classifier for papillary thyroid cancer. TCRdb called clones again from the PCR reads with MiXCR. TCRdb's processing, not the study's, gives the V and J calls here. Of roughly 4,900 clones detected, 25% to 30% appear once; the ten largest clones hold roughly a sixth. Study results and caveats: Significantly higher TCR beta diversity was reportedly seen in malignant thyroid tumors than benign nodules, in blood and tumor.

The J gene is TRBJ1-1, the V gene TRBV9; D is unresolved. The sequence was obtained from a female donor with papillary thyroid cancer or a benign thyroid nodule (not recorded which). Some clones in this sample may be carry-over from other donors' samples. The sample consisted of adjacent normal tissue. The CDR3 DNA is TGTGCCAGCAGCGTAGTATTTTCGGGCGCTGAAGCTTTCTTT. Its translation: CASSVVFSGAEAFF.